The next 19 T cell receptor beta chains were all read from a single sample in a study of patients and donors after allogeneic stem cell transplantation. From the RT-PCR reads, TCRdb called clonotypes with MiXCR, one entry per CDR3 protein. The sample lists roughly 960,000 distinct CDR3 sequences; 15% to 20% were seen once. What was sequenced was blood, either unsorted or a sorted T cell fraction (not recorded which). The receptors derive from a human donor who was either an allogeneic HSCT recipient or a stem cell or donor lymphocyte infusion donor (not recorded which). It is not recorded whose cells these are; they may come from a transplant donor.

This clonotype was detected a few times. This may come from a read error, since a much larger clone is one base off. The chain couples TRBV13 to TRBJ2-5; D call uncertain. The CDR3 has 10 amino acids. Germline V lookup: CDR1 PRHDT, CDR2 FYEKMQ (reference sequence). The V and J ends lost 5 bases and 3 bases respectively, with 1 base between them. The CDR3 sequence: CASSKETQYF. CDR3 sequence (DNA): TGTGCCAGCAGCAAAGAGACCCAGTACTTC.

V is TRBV5-4 and J is TRBJ2-1; 11 bases align to TRBD2. Losses at the gene ends were 7 bases for V and 7 bases for J; bases not matched to a gene: 10. This CDR3 has 15 amino acids. Germline values: CDR1 SGHNT, CDR2 YYREEE (reference sequence). The CDR3 spells CASRTIAGGENEQFF. The CDR3 bases are TGTGCCAGCCGCACGATAGCGGGAGGGGAAAATGAGCAGTTCTTC.

There are a few counts of this clonotype. J is TRBJ1-5 and V is TRBV6-1; TRBD1 might be the D (6 bases). Germline V CDR1 and CDR2: MNHNS, SASEGT. This CDR3 has 14 residues. The V gene lost 6 bases and the J gene lost 5 bases, with 14 bases spanning the gap. The CDR3 region is CASRPTGQHQPQHF. DNA for the CDR3: TGTGCCAGCAGACCAACAGGGCAGCATCAGCCCCAGCATTTT.

Only a few counts were recorded for this clonotype. The gene calls are TRBV15 and TRBJ2-7; a possible D gene is TRBD2 (5 bases). This CDR3 has 14 residues. The germline V gene has CDR1 LNHNV and CDR2 YYDKDF (reference sequence). V lost 5 bases, J lost 6 bases, and 17 bases lay in between. The CDR3 bases are TGTGCCACCAGCGGGCGGGCGGTTTTTAGCGAGCAGTACTTC. Residues: CATSGRAVFSEQYF.

The rearrangement links TRBV10-3 to TRBJ2-3; D remains unclear. This CDR3 comprises 14 residues. Germline values: CDR1 ENHRY, CDR2 SYGVKD. V was clipped by 3 bases and J by 0 bases, with 7 bases between them. The CDR3 spells CAISDRASTDTQYF. In DNA form, the CDR3 reads TGTGCCATCAGTGACCGAGCTAGCACAGATACGCAGTATTTT.

The V gene is TRBV15, the J gene TRBJ1-4, with 7 bases aligning to TRBD1. Trimming at V came to 0 bases and at J to 8 bases, leaving 6 bases not matched to a gene. The CDR3 has 15 amino acids. Germline V gene lookup returns CDR1 LNHNV and CDR2 YYDKDF (reference sequence). CDR3 bases: TGTGCCACCAGCAGAGATAGACAGGGTGGGGAAAAACTGTTTTTT. This gives the protein CATSRDRQGGEKLFF.

The chain uses TRBV3-1 and TRBJ1-1; a possible D gene is TRBD1 (5 bases). Trimming removed 3 bases at V and 4 bases at J, with 15 bases between. Germline lookup yields CDR1 LGHDT and CDR2 YNNKEL (reference sequence). The CDR3 consists of 15 residues. CDR3 loop: CASSQLTGRGTEAFF. DNA of the CDR3: TGTGCCAGCAGCCAGCTTACAGGCCGGGGCACTGAAGCTTTCTTT.

There are a few counts of this clonotype. The CDR3 nucleotides read TGTGCCAGCAGTGATACCCCACAGAGGAACACTGAAGCTTTCTTT. As protein: CASSDTPQRNTEAFF. The V and J genes are TRBV2 and TRBJ1-1, with D unclear. The CDR3 consists of 15 residues. Germline values: CDR1 SNHLY, CDR2 FYNNEI. The V and J ends lost 3 bases and 1 base respectively, with 12 bases between them.

The CDR3 sequence is CASSAAVWDEQYF. The DNA for the CDR3 is TGTGCCAGCAGTGCGGCTGTGTGGGATGAGCAGTACTTC. V and J are TRBV25-1 and TRBJ2-7; D unclear. The CDR3 is 13 residues long. Germline CDR1 MGHDK, CDR2 SYGVNS. V lost 4 bases and J 7 bases, leaving 14 bases between the germline ends.

The CDR3 coding sequence is TGCGCCAGCAGCTCGAACTCTGGACAGACGAACACTGAAGCTTTCTTT. This codes for CASSSNSGQTNTEAFF. The V gene is TRBV5-1, the J gene TRBJ1-1, with D possibly TRBD1 on 6 matching bases. The germline CDR1 and CDR2 sequences are SGHRS and YFSETQ. The CDR3 spans 16 residues. V dropped 3 bases and J dropped 1 base, with 16 bases sitting between them. Supplemented by reference TRBV5-1 and TRBJ1-1, the full variable domain reads KAGVTQTPRYLIKTRGQQVTLSCSPISGHRSVSWYQQTPGQGLQFLFEYFSETQRNKGNFPGRFSGRQFSNSRSEMNVSTLELGDSALYLCASSSNSGQTNTEAFFGQGTRLTVV.

The table lists this clonotype with a few counts. The chain has TRBV5-6 and TRBJ2-1; TRBD2 agrees at 13 bases. Germline V gene data show CDR1 as SGHDT and CDR2 as YYEEEE. This CDR3 has 16 amino acids. V lost 3 bases, J lost 9 bases, and 9 bases stayed unmatched. The CDR3 DNA reads as TGTGCCAGCAGCTCCGCAGGACTAGCGGGAGTGAGTGAGCAGTTCTTC. This encodes CASSSAGLAGVSEQFF.

This clonotype was observed many times. Here the CDR3 reads CAISDPVSDEQFF. For the CDR3, the DNA is TGTGCCATCAGTGATCCTGTCAGCGATGAGCAGTTCTTC. The rearrangement uses TRBV10-3 and TRBJ2-1; D unresolved. The length of the CDR3 is 13 residues. V was clipped by 3 bases and J by 8 bases, with 11 bases between them. Germline V CDR1 and CDR2: ENHRY, SYGVKD.

This clonotype was detected a few times. The chain has TRBV9 and TRBJ1-1; D is perhaps TRBD1 (6 bases). V was trimmed by 2 bases and J by 0 bases, leaving 11 bases between them. This CDR3 region has 15 residues. Germline V CDR1 and CDR2: SGDLS, YYNGEE. The CDR3 region has the DNA TGTGCCAGCAGCGTCGCAGGGGACATGAACACTGAAGCTTTCTTT. The encoded protein is CASSVAGDMNTEAFF.

This clonotype occurred a few times. V and J are TRBV27 and TRBJ1-6; unclear D gene. V lost 2 bases and J 2 bases, leaving 13 bases between the germline ends. CDR1 is MNHEY and CDR2 is SMNVEV in the germline V gene (reference sequence). The CDR3 covers 17 residues. CDR3: CASSLVGRRTYNSPLHF. The CDR3 region has the DNA TGTGCCAGCAGTTTAGTGGGCCGGAGGACCTATAATTCACCCCTCCACTTT.

This clonotype was seen more than once but under ten times. The genes are TRBV6-2 or TRBV6-3 and TRBJ2-1; D is ambiguous. Looked up from germline, CDR1 is MNHEY and CDR2 is SVGEGT. V lost 5 bases to trimming and J lost 7 bases, with 12 bases between them. This CDR3 has 13 amino acids. As DNA, the CDR3 is TGTGCCAGCAGTCTGCCGCTTTGGAATGAGCAGTTCTTC. Its protein is CASSLPLWNEQFF.

This chain links TRBV11-2 with TRBJ1-5, with 7 bases that match TRBD1. Trimming at V came to 5 bases and at J to 9 bases, leaving 13 bases not matched to a gene. Germline V gives CDR1 SGHAT, CDR2 FQNNGV. The CDR3 spans 15 residues. CDR3 in DNA: TGTGCCAGCAGCCCCCGTCGAGCAGGGGGTCCGCCCCAGCATTTT. It yields the protein CASSPRRAGGPPQHF.

The rearrangement links TRBV7-8 to TRBJ2-7; D might be TRBD2 (5 bases). V gave up 5 bases and J gave up 3 bases, with 17 bases separating them. The CDR3 sequence is 15 residues long. CDR1 is SGHVS and CDR2 is FQNEAQ in the germline V gene. CDR3 residues: CASSRHEGTGYEQYF. The CDR3 nucleotides read TGTGCCAGCAGCCGTCACGAGGGCACGGGCTACGAGCAGTACTTC.

This chain links TRBV12-3 or TRBV12-4 with TRBJ2-3; D is unresolved. Between the trimmed V and J ends, which lost 3 bases and 0 bases, there was a span of 10 bases. There are 15 residues in the CDR3. This chain's CDR3 is CASSFGRKSTDTQYF. As DNA, the CDR3 is TGTGCCAGCAGTTTTGGCAGAAAGAGCACAGATACGCAGTATTTT.

This clonotype was found a few times. The CDR3 spells CASSGRSDEQFF. The CDR3 nucleotides are TGTGCCAGTAGCGGGAGAAGTGATGAGCAGTTCTTC. V is TRBV2 and J is TRBJ2-1, with 9 positions matching TRBD2. Trimming removed 9 bases from V and 8 bases from J; junction bases left unmatched: 5. CDR1 SNHLY and CDR2 FYNNEI come from the germline V gene. The CDR3 has 12 residues.